This is a list of T cell receptor beta chains from one sample in a study of blood T cell repertoires in COVID-19. Data came from immunoSEQ multiplex PCR; TCRdb stores just in-frame clones and leaves some out. The sample holds some 260,000 clones; around 90% are singletons and the top ten take around 1.8%. Sequencing was carried out using PBMCs or T cells enriched from blood (not recorded which). The source is a woman between 18 and 29 years old who had recovered from COVID-19. The CDR3 runs from the conserved cysteine through the conserved F or W. A D gene is named only where the DNA matches it firmly. Expanded clones get a size class; other rows say once, few or many, or leave the size out.

size	D	V	J	CDR3	DNA
once	.	TRBV5-6	TRBJ2-7	CASSAGALAYEQYF	TGTGCCAGCAGCGCGGGGGCTCTTGCCTACGAGCAGTACTTC
.	TRBD1	TRBV13	TRBJ2-1	CASGNRGGDGEQFF	TGTGCCAGCGGCAACAGGGGTGGCGATGGTGAGCAGTTCTTC
.	TRBD2	TRBV9	TRBJ2-3	CASSVSSGRSDTQYF	TGTGCCAGCAGCGTTTCAAGCGGGAGATCAGATACGCAGTATTTT
.	.	TRBV9	TRBJ2-7	CASSPTGSLAYEQYF	TGTGCCAGCAGCCCCACGGGTAGCCTAGCCTACGAGCAGTACTTC
once	.	TRBV19	TRBJ1-2	CASTRPGGDYGYTF	TGTGCCAGTACGCGGCCCGGAGGGGACTATGGCTACACCTTC
.	.	TRBV5-1	TRBJ1-4	CASSLEQGGANEKLFF	TGCGCCAGCAGCTTGGAACAGGGTGGCGCTAATGAAAAACTGTTTTTT
.	.	TRBV27	TRBJ2-7	CATRGREESYEQYF	TGTGCCACCCGGGGTAGGGAGGAATCCTACGAGCAGTACTTC
.	.	TRBV3-1/TRBV3-2	TRBJ1-2	CASSQQGGGYGYTF	TGTGCCAGCAGCCAACAGGGAGGGGGCTATGGCTACACCTTC
.	.	TRBV28	TRBJ1-5	CASSLGAERGPQHF	TGTGCCAGCAGTCTTGGGGCAGAAAGGGGGCCCCAGCATTTT
.	.	TRBV7-2	TRBJ1-3	CASSLVSSSGNTIYF	TGTGCCAGCAGCTTAGTGTCGAGCTCTGGAAACACCATATATTTT
.	.	TRBV27	TRBJ1-1	CASSLGGADTEAFF	TGTGCCAGCAGTTTAGGGGGCGCGGACACTGAAGCTTTCTTT
.	.	TRBV28	TRBJ2-7	CASTRRESSYEQYF	TGTGCCAGCACGAGGCGGGAAAGCTCCTACGAGCAGTACTTC
few	TRBD2	TRBV4-2	TRBJ2-7	CASSPTSGDSYEQYF	TGTGCCAGCAGCCCCACTAGCGGGGATTCCTACGAGCAGTACTTC
once	TRBD2	TRBV7-3	TRBJ2-5	CASSLMPLSRGQETQYF	TGTGCCAGCAGCTTAATGCCCCTCTCGCGGGGGCAAGAGACCCAGTACTTC
.	.	TRBV11-2	TRBJ2-5	CASSFGQEGTQYF	TGTGCCAGCAGCTTCGGACAGGAGGGGACCCAGTACTTC
.	.	TRBV5-1	TRBJ1-5	CASSLGKGPNNQPQHF	TGCGCCAGCAGCTTAGGAAAGGGGCCAAACAATCAGCCCCAGCATTTT
.	TRBD2	TRBV7-2	TRBJ2-5	CASSPRTSLKTQYF	TGTGCCAGCAGCCCTAGGACTAGCCTAAAGACCCAGTACTTC
.	.	TRBV5-4	TRBJ2-1	CASSLSVKTSDEQFF	TGTGCCAGCAGCTTGTCGGTAAAAACGAGCGATGAGCAGTTCTTC
.	TRBD1	TRBV2	TRBJ1-2	CASSAAGGRQNRNYGYTF	TGTGCCAGCAGTGCGGCAGGGGGTAGGCAGAATCGCAACTATGGCTACACCTTC
.	TRBD1	TRBV13	TRBJ1-5	CASSVRRDSGNQPQHF	TGTGCCAGCAGCGTAAGACGGGACAGCGGAAATCAGCCCCAGCATTTT
.	TRBD1	TRBV11-1	TRBJ2-3	CASSLTGATDTQYF	TGTGCCAGCAGCTTAACAGGGGCGACAGATACGCAGTATTTT
.	.	TRBV6-2/TRBV6-3	TRBJ1-3	CASSYKGFANTIYF	TGTGCCAGCAGTTACAAGGGGTTCGCAAACACCATATATTTT